This is a list of T cell receptor beta chains from one sample in a study of T cell changes during pregnancy in multiple sclerosis. The method was immunoSEQ multiplex PCR; TCRdb's version includes in-frame clones alone and lacks a portion of them. The sample holds approximately 23,000 clones, about 90% seen once. Sequenced material: CD4+ T cells from peripheral blood mononuclear cells, taken in the third trimester of pregnancy. The receptors were sampled from a female donor in good health, enrolled as a control in a pregnancy study. The CDR3 runs from the conserved cysteine through the conserved F or W. D genes are given only for firm matches. Clone size is not always given. Where it is, it says once, few, many or a class for expanded clones.

J: TRBJ2-2; D: -; size: -; V: TRBV5-1; CDR3: CASSLAPGTGELFF; DNA: TGCGCCAGCAGCTTGGCCCCCGGCACCGGGGAGCTGTTTTTT
J: TRBJ1-3; D: TRBD1; size: -; V: TRBV5-6; CDR3: CASSLTGESGNTIYF; DNA: TGTGCCAGCAGCTTGACAGGGGAATCCGGAAACACCATATATTTT
J: TRBJ2-3; D: TRBD2; size: -; V: TRBV11-2; CDR3: CASSPTGLAATSTDTQYF; DNA: TGTGCCAGCAGCCCAACGGGACTAGCGGCAACTAGCACAGATACGCAGTATTTT
J: TRBJ1-1; D: -; size: -; V: TRBV6-5; CDR3: CASRASTGYTEAFF; DNA: TGTGCCAGCAGAGCCAGCACAGGGTACACTGAAGCTTTCTTT
J: TRBJ2-7; D: TRBD1; size: -; V: TRBV9; CDR3: CASSEGSQGSYEQYF; DNA: TGTGCCAGCAGCGAGGGATCACAGGGGTCCTACGAGCAGTACTTC
J: TRBJ1-2; D: TRBD1; size: -; V: TRBV6-6; CDR3: CASSYEGTVYGYTF; DNA: TGTGCCAGCAGTTACGAGGGGACAGTCTATGGCTACACCTTC
J: TRBJ2-2; D: TRBD1; size: -; V: TRBV29-1; CDR3: CSADRSNTGELFF; DNA: TGCAGCGCGGACAGGTCGAACACCGGGGAGCTGTTTTTT
J: TRBJ1-6; D: TRBD1; size: once; V: TRBV28; CDR3: CASSPVSAGTGKWNSSPLHF; DNA: TGTGCCAGCAGTCCAGTTTCCGCCGGGACAGGAAAGTGGAATTCTTCACCCCTCCACTTT
J: TRBJ2-5; D: -; size: -; V: TRBV23-1; CDR3: CASSQSGGQETQYF; DNA: TGCGCCAGCAGTCAATCAGGGGGCCAAGAGACCCAGTACTTC
J: TRBJ1-4; D: -; size: -; V: TRBV5-4; CDR3: CASSLGPTADEKLFF; DNA: TGTGCCAGCAGCTTGGGACCCACGGCGGATGAAAAACTGTTTTTT
J: TRBJ1-1; D: -; size: once; V: TRBV7-2; CDR3: CASSPERSIRAFF; DNA: TGTGCCAGCAGCCCTGAACGTTCAATCAGAGCTTTCTTT
J: TRBJ1-1; D: -; size: -; V: TRBV6-5; CDR3: CASSYVRGQGNTEAFF; DNA: TGTGCCAGCAGTTACGTGCGGGGGCAGGGGAACACTGAAGCTTTCTTT
J: TRBJ2-2; D: TRBD2; size: -; V: TRBV7-2; CDR3: CASSVTSGGAYTGELFF; DNA: TGTGCCAGCAGCGTTACTAGCGGGGGGGCTTACACCGGGGAGCTGTTTTTT
J: TRBJ2-7; D: TRBD1; size: -; V: TRBV18; CDR3: CASSPIGQGGYEQYF; DNA: TGTGCCAGCTCACCAATCGGACAGGGGGGTTACGAGCAGTACTTC
J: TRBJ1-4; D: -; size: -; V: TRBV2; CDR3: CASSDRRAGEKLFF; DNA: TGTGCCAGCAGTGATCGGAGGGCCGGAGAAAAACTGTTTTTT
J: TRBJ2-7; D: -; size: -; V: TRBV5-1; CDR3: CASSFSGSSYEQYF; DNA: TGCGCCAGCAGCTTCTCTGGGAGCTCCTACGAGCAGTACTTC
J: TRBJ1-1; D: TRBD1; size: once; V: TRBV6-5; CDR3: CASSRKRDSPEAFF; DNA: TGTGCCAGCAGCCGAAAAAGGGACAGTCCTGAAGCTTTCTTT
J: TRBJ2-3; D: -; size: -; V: TRBV9; CDR3: CASSVGGDTQYF; DNA: TGTGCCAGCAGTGTCGGAGGGGATACGCAGTATTTT
J: TRBJ2-5; D: TRBD1; size: -; V: TRBV5-6; CDR3: CASSLVSGQVEETQYF; DNA: TGTGCCAGCAGCTTGGTGTCGGGACAGGTGGAGGAGACCCAGTACTTC
J: TRBJ2-5; D: -; size: once; V: TRBV6-1; CDR3: CASSDEGRETQYF; DNA: TGTGCCAGCAGTGACGAAGGGAGAGAGACCCAGTACTTC
J: TRBJ2-5; D: TRBD1; size: -; V: TRBV5-1; CDR3: CASSLGLGQGQETQYF; DNA: TGCGCCAGCAGCTTGGGTCTCGGACAGGGCCAAGAGACCCAGTACTTC
J: TRBJ1-1; D: TRBD1; size: -; V: TRBV27; CDR3: CASSSVDRGATEAFF; DNA: TGTGCCAGCAGTTCAGTAGACAGGGGTGCAACTGAAGCTTTCTTT
J: TRBJ2-3; D: TRBD2; size: -; V: TRBV10-1; CDR3: CASSGLAGYTDTQYF; DNA: TGCGCCAGCAGTGGGCTAGCGGGGTACACAGATACGCAGTATTTT
J: TRBJ2-7; D: -; size: -; V: TRBV19; CDR3: CASTSGGTVFNEQYF; DNA: TGTGCCAGTACCTCCGGAGGGACGGTATTCAACGAGCAGTACTTC
J: TRBJ1-3; D: -; size: -; V: TRBV6-5; CDR3: CASSRGRASGNTIYF; DNA: TGTGCCAGCAGCAGAGGACGGGCCTCAGGGAACACCATATATTTT
J: TRBJ1-1; D: -; size: -; V: TRBV7-5; CDR3: CARSLVLSGTGGLIEAFF; DNA: TGTGCCAGAAGCTTAGTTTTGAGCGGGACAGGGGGTCTGATTGAAGCTTTCTTT
J: TRBJ2-6; D: TRBD2; size: -; V: TRBV7-2; CDR3: CASSHIAGGVSGANVLTF; DNA: TGTGCCAGCAGCCATATAGCGGGGGGGGTCTCTGGGGCCAACGTCCTGACTTTC
J: TRBJ2-7; D: -; size: -; V: TRBV7-2; CDR3: CASSLVGQASYEQYF; DNA: TGTGCCAGCAGCTTAGTTGGTCAGGCGTCCTACGAGCAGTACTTC
J: TRBJ1-2; D: -; size: -; V: TRBV7-9; CDR3: CAIQGINYGYTF; DNA: TGTGCCATCCAGGGGATTAACTATGGCTACACCTTC
J: TRBJ2-3; D: TRBD2; size: once; V: TRBV5-5; CDR3: CASSFRLAGYVTDTQYF; DNA: TGTGCCAGCAGCTTCAGACTAGCGGGATACGTCACAGATACGCAGTATTTT
J: TRBJ2-5; D: TRBD2; size: -; V: TRBV5-4; CDR3: CASSLQRGDQETQYF; DNA: TGTGCCAGCAGCTTGCAGCGGGGGGACCAAGAGACCCAGTACTTC
J: TRBJ2-7; D: TRBD2; size: -; V: TRBV29-1; CDR3: CSVRGLAGPYEQYF; DNA: TGCAGCGTGCGGGGACTAGCGGGACCCTACGAGCAGTACTTC
J: TRBJ2-5; D: TRBD1; size: -; V: TRBV5-4; CDR3: CASGGGQGFETQYF; DNA: TGTGCCAGCGGGGGGGGACAGGGGTTTGAGACCCAGTACTTC
J: TRBJ1-4; D: -; size: -; V: TRBV11-2; CDR3: CASSYSVGGTNEKLFF; DNA: TGTGCCAGCAGCTACTCCGTGGGGGGTACTAATGAAAAACTGTTTTTT
J: TRBJ1-4; D: TRBD1; size: -; V: TRBV7-6; CDR3: CASSLGWRGRGNEKLFF; DNA: TGTGCCAGCAGCTTAGGGTGGAGGGGGCGAGGTAATGAAAAACTGTTTTTT
J: TRBJ2-5; D: -; size: -; V: TRBV12-5; CDR3: CASGLQAREETQYF; DNA: TGTGCTAGTGGTTTGCAGGCCAGGGAAGAGACCCAGTACTTC
J: TRBJ1-1; D: TRBD1; size: once; V: TRBV7-9; CDR3: CASSLGTGWNTEAFF; DNA: TGTGCCAGCAGCTTAGGGACAGGCTGGAACACTGAAGCTTTCTTT
J: TRBJ1-4; D: -; size: -; V: TRBV19; CDR3: CASSIDGATNEKLFF; DNA: TGTGCCAGTAGTATAGACGGAGCAACTAATGAAAAACTGTTTTTT
J: TRBJ2-7; D: -; size: once; V: TRBV6-5; CDR3: CASRRGFEQYF; DNA: TGTGCCAGCCGGAGGGGTTTCGAGCAGTACTTC
J: TRBJ2-5; D: TRBD2; size: -; V: TRBV9; CDR3: CASSANPGLALQETQYF; DNA: TGTGCCAGCAGCGCCAATCCGGGACTAGCGTTGCAAGAGACCCAGTACTTC
J: TRBJ1-3; D: -; size: medium-sized; V: TRBV5-1; CDR3: CASSSTTAAGGNTIYF; DNA: TGCGCCAGCAGCTCCACGACAGCCGCGGGGGGAAACACCATATATTTT
J: TRBJ2-1; D: TRBD2; size: once; V: TRBV19; CDR3: CASTLAGTSGHNEQFF; DNA: TGTGCCAGTACCCTAGCCGGGACTAGCGGACACAATGAGCAGTTCTTC
J: TRBJ2-1; D: -; size: -; V: TRBV29-1; CDR3: CSVWDSGNEQFF; DNA: TGCAGCGTCTGGGACTCTGGAAATGAGCAGTTCTTC